The clone carrying this T cell receptor beta chain was counted a few times. Germline assignment: CDR1 SGHDT and CDR2 YYEEEE. Deletions cut 3 bases from V and 3 bases from J, with 13 bases between. This CDR3 has 15 residues. This sample was taken from a study of CD8 T cells in ankylosing spondylitis. TCRdb re-called the 5' RACE reads with MiXCR, one entry per CDR3 protein. The sample records some 27,000 distinct CDR3 sequences, about 5.3% being singletons. The sequenced sample consisted of blood, either unsorted or a sorted T cell fraction (not recorded which). The source of this sequence is a female donor with ankylosing spondylitis or in good health (not recorded which). The chain links TRBV5-6 to TRBJ2-4; D possibly corresponds to TRBD1 (6 bases). The CDR3 DNA is TGTGCCAGCAGCTCCGGGACACGGAACAAAAACATTCAGTACTTC. Translation: CASSSGTRNKNIQYF. Combining the CDR3 with reference TRBV5-6 and TRBJ2-4 gives the whole variable domain DAGVTQSPTHLIKTRGQQVTLRCSPKSGHDTVSWYQQALGQGPQFIFQYYEEEERQRGNFPDRFSGHQFPNYSSELNVNALLLGDSALYLCASSSGTRNKNIQYFGAGTRLSVL.